This T cell receptor beta chain was obtained from a study of shared clonotypes between healthy human individuals. Original processing notes: Sequence data from immunoSEQ were junction-only and lacked quality scores; consequently, filtering differed. Profiling relied on immunoSEQ multiplex PCR, and the TCRdb table lists in-frame clones only, not all of them. That table furnishes V, J and clone size, whereas the DNA furnished D and trimming. The sample carries 1,500,000 or so clones, over 95% recorded once. This clone has a single count. The CDR3 runs 13 residues. Germline CDR1 reads SGHTA; CDR2 reads FQGTGA. With 4 bases removed from V and 2 bases from J, the gap between germline ends came to 6 bases.

The specimen sequenced was naive CD4+ T cells sorted from blood. Subset defined: CD45RA+ positively selected. This clonotype originated in a man younger than 40 in good health. The chain is built from TRBV7-3 and TRBJ2-1; D perhaps matches TRBD1 (6 bases). The CDR3 nucleotides are TGTGCCAGCAGCTGGGACACCTACAATGAGCAGTTCTTC. This codes for CASSWDTYNEQFF. The full variable domain, completed using reference TRBV7-3 and TRBJ2-1, is GAGVSQTPSNKVTEKGKYVELRCDPISGHTALYWYRQSLGQGPEFLIYFQGTGAADDSGLPNDRFFAVRPEGSVSTLKIQRTERGDSAVYLCASSWDTYNEQFFGPGTRLTVL.